The 2 T cell receptor beta chains reported below all come from one sample, sequenced in a study of T cell repertoires in cytomegalovirus infection (dated by TCRdb to the late 2010s). These reads were obtained on an Illumina HiSeq 1500. TCRdb reworked the public reads: Q25 trimming with fastp, MiXCR clone assembly, productive beta chains retained. Entries that share a CDR3 protein sequence are merged under the most common genes and DNA. The sample table records a few hundred thousand distinct CDR3 sequences; about 20% of these occur just once. The ten most abundant clones make up about 18% of the sample. Sequenced material: CD8+ T cells from PBMCs. The receptors were gathered from a human donor in good health (CMV status not recorded). Some clones in this sample may be carry-over from other donors' samples.

The chain carries TRBV28 and TRBJ2-4, with 7 bases aligning to TRBD1. The CDR3 runs to 14 residues. V shed 6 bases, J shed 6 bases, and the junction held 8 bases outside the gene matches. Germline V gives CDR1 MDHEN, CDR2 SYDVKM. The CDR3 DNA reads as TGTGCCAGCAGCAACGACAGGGTCAGAAACATTCAGTACTTC. Encoded protein: CASSNDRVRNIQYF.

This clonotype was picked up many times. The chain links TRBV25-1 to TRBJ2-1; 11 nucleotides agree with TRBD2. This CDR3 is 18 amino acids long. Per the germline V gene, CDR1 is MGHDK and CDR2 is SYGVNS. J was trimmed by 8 bases and V by 0 bases; bases with no gene match: 12. The CDR3 here is CASSEYRPGLAVGDEQFF. The CDR3 DNA sequence: TGTGCCAGCAGTGAATATAGGCCGGGACTAGCGGTTGGGGATGAGCAGTTCTTC.